This T cell receptor (beta chain) was sequenced for a study of cytomegalovirus exposure and HLA in healthy donors (dated by TCRdb to about 2017). Context from the whole study: An earlier analysis of some 620 of the donors reported approximately 300 Gb of sequence data and some 110 million unique TCR beta sequences obtained from approximately 180 million T cells. The later analysis used no new phenotypic data to find candidate immune exposures, relying instead on TCR beta sequences and their occurrence across donors. The number of typed donors differed by locus: about 620-630 for A, B, C, DRB1 and DQB1; approximately 540 for DQA1; roughly 600 for DPA1; and roughly 490 for DPB1. HLA typing covered class I and class II loci at four-digit resolution. Along with the approximately 700-subject first cohort, a separate validation cohort of over 90 different subjects was used. To decide whether each TCR beta V gene segment behaved as functional or pseudogenic, an earlier analysis of over 500 of the donors relied on high-throughput TCR beta sequencing. Roughly 5 DR-DQ haplotypes were treated as single units for association and clustering because of strong linkage in the cohort. The study aimed to test whether cataloging public T cell receptors could reveal signatures of past pathogen exposure. Donor age, sex, ethnicity and CMV serostatus were compiled together with the repertoire data. Every repertoire in the discovery cohort had been generated on one and the same sequencing platform. A later genetic analysis took genome-wide SNP genotypes for about 65% of the 666 donors and used that subset as a discovery cohort. To predict cytomegalovirus infection status, the study brought together high-throughput TCR immunosequencing, statistical association of individual TCRs with disease status, and machine learning. Among the roughly 400 genotyped donors, approximately 77% belonged to the genetic ancestry cluster associated with self-reported Caucasian donors. An early release covering roughly 640 HLA-typed donors comprised approximately 290 gigabases of sequencing data and around 80 million unique TCR sequences. In a later analysis, previously published TCR beta repertoires from 550 to 700 donors were re-analyzed and high-resolution HLA genotyping was added so that TCR occurrence patterns could be studied. Using immunosequencing, the study profiled T cell repertoires from about 650 subjects and related those repertoires to cytomegalovirus serostatus. On average, 235,054 unique TCR beta nucleotide sequences were sequenced per donor among several hundred genotyped donors of the cohort, with 15% to 20% of those sequences being non-productive.

The CDR3 holds 15 amino acids from the cysteine to the phenylalanine. The kept DNA is CDR3 alone, 45 bases in frame from the first base. The junction shows trimming of 0 bases on V and 3 bases on J, plus 10 bases between the germline ends. The CDR1 and CDR2 encoded by the germline V gene are SGHDT and YYEEEE. Turning to this clone: Its antigen is not yet known. The sample holds no much larger clone one base away, and base qualities are not on file.

Study-level results and caveats: Correlated functional status among segregating V segments might reflect linkage disequilibrium, but an unknown experimental factor could not be ruled out. In a later genetic analysis, fewer N-insertions in productive TCRs were reported among donors in an Asian-associated ancestry cluster than the roughly 670-donor mean. Because counts were too low, under 20 rarely observed V segments, including chromosome 9 orphons, were left out of the earlier analysis of approximately 500 of the donors. According to a later analysis, TCR association rates differed among HLA loci, with DRB1 alleles showing the most associated TCRs and HLA-C alleles showing the fewest. Most TCR sequences were seen in very few donors, while some public TCRs were found in many individuals. A later analysis reported that several top co-occurrence clusters appeared linked to parvovirus B19, influenza, CMV and Epstein-Barr virus. Cytomegalovirus status was reported to be diagnosed by the classifier with high specificity and sensitivity in both the original and validation cohorts. A later genetic analysis associated a missense DCLRE1C variant with V-gene and J-gene trimming of TCR beta chains, and an independent cohort replicated the association. Some IMGT-functional V segments, including TRBV6-2 and TRBV6-3, could not be distinguished by the 87-base-pair reads and were therefore excluded. In this cohort, only TCR beta chains were sequenced, and detectable features were limited by the absence of alpha or paired-chain data. In a later analysis, HLA-associated TCR beta chains showed more clonal expansion and lower generation probabilities than non-associated chains that were equally common. A later analysis associated 17,000 or so TCR beta sequences with specific HLA alleles at a false discovery rate of 0.05. Immune exposure information for the cohort was limited to CMV serostatus. The authors suggested that the approach could potentially be extended to other disease states and immunological phenotypes. Strong co-occurrence of HLA alleles, especially DR and DQ, made assigning TCR associations to individual alleles difficult. A total of fewer than 200 TCR beta chains were listed by the study as associated with cytomegalovirus. Most CMV-associated TCR beta chains appeared to be HLA-restricted in a later analysis, and the HLA associations seemed to be driven largely by CMV exposure. A further reported finding was that TCR beta sequences accurately predicted the HLA-A and HLA-B alleles for most subjects in the first cohort. In vitro tests confirmed that a few of the cytomegalovirus-associated TCR beta chains recognize cytomegalovirus antigens. A cluster of highly shared sequence variants was judged likely to be a technical artifact of the sequencing pipeline. Because HLA typing was unavailable for some donors at each locus, only the typed subset was used in association tests. Sequencing depth was assumed to be roughly uniform across donors in the presence/absence analyses, though that assumption may not hold. Broadly in line with IMGT annotations, most TCR beta V segments showed up in productive rearrangements about 87% or about 30% of the time in an earlier analysis of under 700 of the donors.

To prepare the library, the immunoSEQ multiplex PCR assay was applied. For the multiplex PCR, a mixture combining 60 forward primers for TCR Vbeta segments and 13 reverse primers for TCR Jbeta segments was used. A multiplex PCR assay on genomic DNA amplified the CDR3 region of rearranged TCR beta genes. Amplified TCR beta libraries were sequenced as 87-base-pair reads on the Illumina HiSeq System. The authors processed their data as follows. A later analysis tallied roughly 80 million unique TCR beta chains across the 700 or so repertoires, and approximately 9.9 million of those chains were shared by two or more donors. Raw reads were error-corrected and collapsed into unique sequences with a nearest-neighbor algorithm that merged closely related sequences to remove PCR and sequencing errors. V, D and J gene segments were assigned by aligning CDR3 sequences to IMGT reference sequences. For a sequence to be retained, at least a six-nucleotide match to both a V gene segment and a J gene segment was required. Rearrangements were classified as productive when the CDR3 lacked stop codons and remained in frame with V and J, and all other rearrangements were classified as non-productive. CDR3 was defined by IMGT convention, running from the second conserved V-encoded cysteine to the conserved J-encoded phenylalanine. The earlier analysis of around 640 of the donors excluded sequences that lacked an unambiguous match to a single V gene segment. In an earlier analysis of approximately 610 of the donors, V segments were called functional above 56.7% productive rearrangements and were called segregating when the between-donor standard deviation exceeded 5%. To diagnose cytomegalovirus status from the catalog of TCR beta chain sequences, a statistical classification framework was built. In a later analysis, TCR nucleotide sequences were compared against IMGT/GENE-DB human TR gene sequences so that V and J genes could be assigned. Using the TCRdist pipeline, a later analysis assigned CDR3 sequences along with most-parsimonious VDJ recombination scenarios. In a later analysis, each TCR beta chain was defined by its CDR3 amino acid sequence together with its V-gene family, and reads lacking a unique V-gene family were excluded. To address suspected cross-contamination and a sequencing artifact, a later analysis removed under 600 highly shared, low-generation-probability nucleotide sequences. A later analysis calculated a clonal expansion index for each public chain from normalized within-repertoire ranks of inferred template counts. In a later analysis, generation probabilities were computed using a VDJ recombination model fitted to out-of-frame rearrangements, and the results were checked against IGoR. Hypergeometric tests were used in a later analysis to score TCR-TCR, TCR-HLA and TCR-CMV co-occurrence, with a repertoire-size bias correction applied to the TCR pairs. To estimate false discovery rates, a later analysis permuted the HLA or CMV assignments 20 times. In a later analysis, co-occurring TCRs were grouped using DBSCAN, with TCRdist sequence similarity added in when clustering inside HLA-allele-positive subsets. Repertoires with fewer than 30,000 or more than 120,000 public chains, plus five repertoires with anomalous nucleotide sharing, were excluded from co-occurrence clustering. The clones in this table, taken by TCRdb from immuneACCESS, are in-frame only. Not every clone is retained; where verified, under half of the shortfall comes from an unresolved V gene, and the cause of the rest is unknown. The V and J calls and clone size come from that table; D and trimming were worked out from the DNA. In all, the sample holds about 55,000 clones, and 82% of those were seen once. In total, the top ten clones hold 1.6% of the sample.

In total, over 600 healthy bone marrow donors made up the cohort. All cohort members were sampled while nominally healthy, although unrecorded immune exposures were likely present. The donor tested CMV seronegative, placing the donor among the 300 to 400 seronegative members of the cohort. A peripheral blood sample was collected from each donor, and TCR beta sequencing was performed on peripheral blood mononuclear cells. The Qiagen DNeasy Blood Extraction Kit was used to extract genomic DNA from the blood cell samples. The chain uses TRBV5-6 and TRBJ1-3; D gene: possibly TRBD1, on 5 matching bases. Sequencing used PBMCs. The source is a man younger than 45 in good health and CMV-seronegative. The nucleotide sequence is given as TGTGCCAGCAGCTTGGACTGGCAGGGTGGAAACACCATATATTTT. It is translated as CASSLDWQGGNTIYF.